In this sample, the clone carrying this T cell receptor (beta chain) turned up many times. Its antigen remains unknown. Molecular barcoding with unique molecular identifiers was used for the TCRbeta library. TCRdb passed the PCR reads through MiXCR, listing each CDR3 protein once. This sample has hundreds of thousands of distinct CDR3 sequences, with around 7.1% found just once. This entry is derived from a study of T-cell reconstitution after alpha-beta-depleted transplantation in children. Whole-study findings and limits: It was newly produced T cells that mostly accounted for T-cell counts and diversity one year after transplant.

This sample comprised peripheral blood, obtained 360 days after TCRalphabeta/CD19-depleted stem cell transplant. The TCR comes from a female patient aged 2 to 10 who had a stem cell transplant for Fanconi anemia, so the T cells may come from the graft donor.

The CDR3 spells CASSLGRASGGSQDTQYF. In DNA form, the CDR3 reads TGTGCCAGCAGCTTAGGCCGGGCTAGCGGGGGATCACAAGATACGCAGTATTTT. The V gene is TRBV13, the J gene TRBJ2-3, with 10 bases fitting TRBD2. The CDR3 sequence is 18 residues long. The germline V gene encodes CDR1 PRHDT and CDR2 FYEKMQ (reference sequence). Trimming took 0 bases from V and 5 from J; bases not matched to a gene: 11.